The text below deals with one T cell receptor (beta chain). The CDR3 contains 16 residues. Germline V gene lookup returns CDR1 SGHRS and CDR2 YFSETQ. V trimming: 3 bases; J trimming: 6 bases; junction bases outside the gene matches: 14. The record originates from a study of blood T cell repertoires in COVID-19. Some clones are missing from TCRdb's copy, which holds only in-frame ones; the method was immunoSEQ multiplex PCR. This sample carries roughly 230,000 clones, around 80% of them seen once, and the ten largest clones take over 9.5%. The chain is built from TRBV5-1 and TRBJ1-2; 7 bases align to TRBD1. The receptor was isolated from a woman older than 75 with COVID-19, enrolled during active disease. Sequencing was done on a sample of peripheral blood. CDR3 DNA: TGCGCCAGCAGCTCGGGGACAGCGACTATCTTAGATGGCTACACCTTC. This encodes CASSSGTATILDGYTF.